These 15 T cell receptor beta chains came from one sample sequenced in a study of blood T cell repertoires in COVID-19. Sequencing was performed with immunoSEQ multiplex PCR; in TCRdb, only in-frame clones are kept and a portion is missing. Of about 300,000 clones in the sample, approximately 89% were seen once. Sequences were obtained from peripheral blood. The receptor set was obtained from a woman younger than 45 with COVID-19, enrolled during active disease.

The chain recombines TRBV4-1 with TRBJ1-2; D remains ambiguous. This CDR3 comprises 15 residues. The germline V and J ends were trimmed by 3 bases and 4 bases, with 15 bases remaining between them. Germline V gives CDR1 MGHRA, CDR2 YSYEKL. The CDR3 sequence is CASSQTPGSVYGYTF. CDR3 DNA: TGCGCCAGCAGCCAGACGCCGGGGTCCGTCTATGGCTACACCTTC.

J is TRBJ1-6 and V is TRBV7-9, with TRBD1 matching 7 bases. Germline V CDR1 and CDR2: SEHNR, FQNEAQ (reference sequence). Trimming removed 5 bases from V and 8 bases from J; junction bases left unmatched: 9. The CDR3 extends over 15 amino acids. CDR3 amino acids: CASSTTGLRDSPLHF. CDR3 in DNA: TGTGCCAGCAGCACGACAGGGTTGAGGGATTCACCCCTCCACTTT.

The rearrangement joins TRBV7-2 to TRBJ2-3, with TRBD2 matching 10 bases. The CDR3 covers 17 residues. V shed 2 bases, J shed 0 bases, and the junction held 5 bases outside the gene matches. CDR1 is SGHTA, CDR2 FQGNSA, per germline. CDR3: CASSLQGSGGSTDTQYF. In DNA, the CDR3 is TGTGCCAGCAGCTTACAGGGTAGCGGGGGGAGCACAGATACGCAGTATTTT.

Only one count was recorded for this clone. The CDR3 DNA follows: TGTGCCAGCAGCTCAACTCAAGAGACCCAGTACTTC. Translated: CASSSTQETQYF. The J gene is TRBJ2-5, the V gene TRBV2, with D hard to call. Trimming stripped 6 bases from V and 2 bases from J, with 7 bases between. CDR1 and CDR2 from the germline V gene are SNHLY and FYNNEI. The CDR3 consists of 12 residues.

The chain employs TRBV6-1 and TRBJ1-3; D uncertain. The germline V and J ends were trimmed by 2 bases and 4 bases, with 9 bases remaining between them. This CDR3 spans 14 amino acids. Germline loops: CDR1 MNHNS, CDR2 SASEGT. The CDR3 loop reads CASSEPSEGNTIYF. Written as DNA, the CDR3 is TGTGCCAGCAGTGAACCTTCGGAGGGAAACACCATATATTTT.

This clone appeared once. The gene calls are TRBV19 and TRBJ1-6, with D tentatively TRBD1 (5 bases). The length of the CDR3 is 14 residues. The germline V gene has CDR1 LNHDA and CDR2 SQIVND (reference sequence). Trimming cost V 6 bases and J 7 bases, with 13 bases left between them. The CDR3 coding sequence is TGTGCCAGTAGCGCGACAGACCCAAATTCACCCCTCCACTTT. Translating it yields CASSATDPNSPLHF.

CDR3 residues: CASSDHGTGMNTEAFF. DNA of the CDR3: TGCGCCAGCAGTGACCACGGGACAGGGATGAACACTGAAGCTTTCTTT. This chain connects TRBV10-2 to TRBJ1-1; 9 bases fit TRBD1. The CDR3 length is 16 residues. After removal of 3 bases from V and 0 bases from J, the junction contained 5 bases not matched to a gene. CDR1 is WSHSY and CDR2 is SAAADI in the germline V gene.

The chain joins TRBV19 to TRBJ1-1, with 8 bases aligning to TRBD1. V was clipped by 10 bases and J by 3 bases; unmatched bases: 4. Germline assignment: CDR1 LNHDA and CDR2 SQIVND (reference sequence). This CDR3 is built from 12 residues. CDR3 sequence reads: CATTTGDTEAFF. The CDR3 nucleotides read TGTGCCACCACGACAGGGGACACTGAAGCTTTCTTT.

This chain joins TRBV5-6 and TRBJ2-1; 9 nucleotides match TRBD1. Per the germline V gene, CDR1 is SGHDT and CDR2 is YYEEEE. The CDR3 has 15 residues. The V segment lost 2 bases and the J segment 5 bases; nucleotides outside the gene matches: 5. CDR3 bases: TGTGCCAGCAGCTTTGACAGGGGGAATCACAATGAGCAGTTCTTC. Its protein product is CASSFDRGNHNEQFF.

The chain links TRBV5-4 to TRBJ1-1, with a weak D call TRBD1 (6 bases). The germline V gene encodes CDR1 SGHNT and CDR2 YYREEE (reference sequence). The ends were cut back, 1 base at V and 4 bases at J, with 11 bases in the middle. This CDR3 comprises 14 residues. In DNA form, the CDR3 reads TGTGCCAGCAGCTTGCGCCAGGGGACCACTGAAGCTTTCTTT. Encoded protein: CASSLRQGTTEAFF.

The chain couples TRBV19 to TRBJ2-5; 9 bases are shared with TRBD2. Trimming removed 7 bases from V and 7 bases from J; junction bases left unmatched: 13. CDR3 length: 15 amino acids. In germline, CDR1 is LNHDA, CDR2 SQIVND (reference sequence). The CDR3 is CASTSLAGPGRTQYF. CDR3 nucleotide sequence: TGTGCCAGTACCTCACTAGCGGGTCCAGGGCGGACCCAGTACTTC. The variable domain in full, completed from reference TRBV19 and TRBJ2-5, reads DGGITQSPKYLFRKEGQNVTLSCEQNLNHDAMYWYRQDPGQGLRLIYYSQIVNDFQKGDIAEGYSVSREKKESFPLTVTSAQKNPTAFYLCASTSLAGPGRTQYFGPGTRLLVL.

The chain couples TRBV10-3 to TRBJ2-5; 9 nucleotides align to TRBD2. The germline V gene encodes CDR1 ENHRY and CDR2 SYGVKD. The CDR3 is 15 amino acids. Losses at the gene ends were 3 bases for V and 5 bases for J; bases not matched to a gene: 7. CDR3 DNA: TGTGCCATCAGTGATGGCGGGGGGGCCTCTGAGACCCAGTACTTC. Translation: CAISDGGGASETQYF.

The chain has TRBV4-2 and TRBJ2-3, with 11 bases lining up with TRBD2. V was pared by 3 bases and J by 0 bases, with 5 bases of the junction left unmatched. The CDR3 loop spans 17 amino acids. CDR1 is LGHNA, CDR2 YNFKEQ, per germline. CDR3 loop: CASSQALAGGSTDTQYF. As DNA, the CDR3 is TGTGCCAGCAGCCAGGCCTTAGCGGGGGGGAGCACAGATACGCAGTATTTT.

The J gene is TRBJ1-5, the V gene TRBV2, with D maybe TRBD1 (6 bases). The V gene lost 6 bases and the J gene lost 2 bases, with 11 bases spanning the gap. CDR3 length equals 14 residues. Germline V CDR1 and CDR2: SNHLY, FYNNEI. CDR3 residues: CASSQQGGNQPQHF. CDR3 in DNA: TGTGCCAGCAGCCAACAGGGCGGCAATCAGCCCCAGCATTTT.

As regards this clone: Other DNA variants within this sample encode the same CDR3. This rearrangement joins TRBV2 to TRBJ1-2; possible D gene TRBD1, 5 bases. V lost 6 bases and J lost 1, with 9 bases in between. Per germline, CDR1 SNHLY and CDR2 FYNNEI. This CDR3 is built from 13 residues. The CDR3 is CASSLDSNYGYTF. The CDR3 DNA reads TGTGCCAGCAGCCTAGACAGTAACTATGGCTACACCTTC.